This T cell receptor beta chain was captured by sequencing in a study of blood T cell repertoires in COVID-19. The method was immunoSEQ multiplex PCR; TCRdb's version includes in-frame clones alone and lacks a portion of them. The table includes roughly 160,000 clones, under 90% detected once. The trim removed 8 bases at V and 8 bases at J, leaving 14 bases unmatched. This CDR3 spans 14 amino acids. Per the germline V gene, CDR1 is MDHEN and CDR2 is SYDVKM. Material for sequencing was PBMCs or T cells enriched from blood (not recorded which). This TCR derives from a man in his 60s who had recovered from COVID-19. V usage is TRBV28 and J usage is TRBJ1-2, with 7 bases aligning to TRBD1. The DNA of the CDR3 is TGTGCCAGCCTCCCCCCTCGACAGGGTTTGGGCTACACCTTC. It yields the protein CASLPPRQGLGYTF.